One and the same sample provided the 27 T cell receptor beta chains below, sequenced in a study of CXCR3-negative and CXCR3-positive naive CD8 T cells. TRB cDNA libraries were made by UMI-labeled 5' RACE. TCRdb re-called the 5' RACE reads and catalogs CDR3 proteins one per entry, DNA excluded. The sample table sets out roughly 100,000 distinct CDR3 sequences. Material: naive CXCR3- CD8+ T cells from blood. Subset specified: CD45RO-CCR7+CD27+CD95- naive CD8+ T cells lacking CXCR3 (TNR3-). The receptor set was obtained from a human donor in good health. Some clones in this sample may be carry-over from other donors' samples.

CDR3 region: CAISDSGGADTQYF. The chain carries TRBV10-3 and TRBJ2-3; TCRdb names TRBD1, which stays unverified in the absence of DNA. The CDR3 runs to 14 residues. Looked up from germline, CDR1 is ENHRY and CDR2 is SYGVKD.

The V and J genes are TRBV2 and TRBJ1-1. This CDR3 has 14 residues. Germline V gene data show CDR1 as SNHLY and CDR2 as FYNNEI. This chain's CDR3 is CASSDIMPNTEAFF. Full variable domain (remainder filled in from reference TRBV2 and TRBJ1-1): EPEVTQTPSHQVTQMGQEVILRCVPISNHLYFYWYRQILGQKVEFLVSFYNNEISEKSEIFDDQFSVERPDGSNFTLKIRSTKLEDSAMYFCASSDIMPNTEAFFGQGTRLTVV.

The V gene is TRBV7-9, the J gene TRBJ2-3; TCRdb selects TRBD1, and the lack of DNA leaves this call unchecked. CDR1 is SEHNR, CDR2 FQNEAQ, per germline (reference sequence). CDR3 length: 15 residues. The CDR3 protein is CASSSRRDFTDTQYF.

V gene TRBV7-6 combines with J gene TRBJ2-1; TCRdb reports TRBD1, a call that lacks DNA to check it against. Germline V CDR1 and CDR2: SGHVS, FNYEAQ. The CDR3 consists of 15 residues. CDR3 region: CASSSSQGGYNEQFF.

The CDR3: CASSGNSPYEQYF. The chain couples TRBV25-1 to TRBJ2-7. Germline lookup yields CDR1 MGHDK and CDR2 SYGVNS. The CDR3 runs 13 residues.

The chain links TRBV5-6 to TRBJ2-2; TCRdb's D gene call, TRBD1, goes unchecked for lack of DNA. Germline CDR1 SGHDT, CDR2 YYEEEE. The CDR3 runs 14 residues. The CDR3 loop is CASSHTGSTGELFF.

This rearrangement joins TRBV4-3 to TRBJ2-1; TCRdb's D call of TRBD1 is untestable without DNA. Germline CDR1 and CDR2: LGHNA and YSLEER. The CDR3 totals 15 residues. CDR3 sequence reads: CASSSDREAHNEQFF.

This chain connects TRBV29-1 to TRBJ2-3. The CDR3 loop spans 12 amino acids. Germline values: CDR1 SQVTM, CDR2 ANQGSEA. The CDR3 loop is CSMGIYTDTQYF.

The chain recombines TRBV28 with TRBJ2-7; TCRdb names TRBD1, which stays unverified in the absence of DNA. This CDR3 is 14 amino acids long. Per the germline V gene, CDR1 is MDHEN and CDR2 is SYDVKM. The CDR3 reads CASALPGVYYEQYF.

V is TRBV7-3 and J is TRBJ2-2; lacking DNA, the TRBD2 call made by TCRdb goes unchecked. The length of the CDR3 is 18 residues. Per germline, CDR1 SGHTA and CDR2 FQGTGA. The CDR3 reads CASSSPGLAGSNTGELFF.

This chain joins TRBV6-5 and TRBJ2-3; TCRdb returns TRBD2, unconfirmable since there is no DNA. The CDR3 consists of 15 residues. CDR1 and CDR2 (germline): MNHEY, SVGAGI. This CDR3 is CASRGSIGSTDTQYF.

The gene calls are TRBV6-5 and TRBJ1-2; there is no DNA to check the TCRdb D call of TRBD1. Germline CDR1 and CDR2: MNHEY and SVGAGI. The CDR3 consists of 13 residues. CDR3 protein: CASSFTGVYGYTF.

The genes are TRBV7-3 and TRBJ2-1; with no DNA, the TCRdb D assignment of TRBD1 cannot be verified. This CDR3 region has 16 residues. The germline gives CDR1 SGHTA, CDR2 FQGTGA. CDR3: CASSLIGAGGGNEQFF.

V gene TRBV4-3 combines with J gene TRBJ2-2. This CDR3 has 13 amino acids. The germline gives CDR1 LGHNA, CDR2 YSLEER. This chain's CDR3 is CASSQAPTGELFF.

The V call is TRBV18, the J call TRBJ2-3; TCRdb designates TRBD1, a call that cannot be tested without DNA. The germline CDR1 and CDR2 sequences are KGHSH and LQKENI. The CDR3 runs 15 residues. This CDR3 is CASSQTGASTDTQYF. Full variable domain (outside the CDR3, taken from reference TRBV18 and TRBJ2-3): NAGVMQNPRHLVRRRGQEARLRCSPMKGHSHVYWYRQLPEEGLKFMVYLQKENIIDESGMPKERFSAEFPKEGPSILRIQQVVRGDSAAYFCASSQTGASTDTQYFGPGTRLTVL.

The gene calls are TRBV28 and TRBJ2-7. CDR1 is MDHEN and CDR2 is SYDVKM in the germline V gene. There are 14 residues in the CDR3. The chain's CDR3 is CASSEDLGSYEQYF.

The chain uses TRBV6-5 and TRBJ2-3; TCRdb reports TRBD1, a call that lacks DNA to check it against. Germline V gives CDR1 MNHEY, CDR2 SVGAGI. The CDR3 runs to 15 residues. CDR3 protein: CASTPSGFGTDTQYF.

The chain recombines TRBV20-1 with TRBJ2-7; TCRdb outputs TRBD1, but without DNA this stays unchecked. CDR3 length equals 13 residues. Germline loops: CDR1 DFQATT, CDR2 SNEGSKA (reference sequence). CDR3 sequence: CSARPTGDYEQYF.

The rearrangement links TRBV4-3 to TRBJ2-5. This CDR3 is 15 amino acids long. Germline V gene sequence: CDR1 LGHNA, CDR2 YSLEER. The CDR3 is CASSQVWVEKETQYF.

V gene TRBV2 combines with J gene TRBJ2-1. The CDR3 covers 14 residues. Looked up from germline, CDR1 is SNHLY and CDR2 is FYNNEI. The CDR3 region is CASSDTGSYNEQFF.

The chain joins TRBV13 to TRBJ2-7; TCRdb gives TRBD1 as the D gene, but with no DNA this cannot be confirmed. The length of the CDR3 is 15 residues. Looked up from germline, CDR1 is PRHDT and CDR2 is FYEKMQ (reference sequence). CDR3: CASSPRTGGVYEQYF. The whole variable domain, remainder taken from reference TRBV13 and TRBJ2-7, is AAGVIQSPRHLIKEKRETATLKCYPIPRHDTVYWYQQGPGQDPQFLISFYEKMQSDKGSIPDRFSAQQFSDYHSELNMSSLELGDSALYFCASSPRTGGVYEQYFGPGTRLTVT.

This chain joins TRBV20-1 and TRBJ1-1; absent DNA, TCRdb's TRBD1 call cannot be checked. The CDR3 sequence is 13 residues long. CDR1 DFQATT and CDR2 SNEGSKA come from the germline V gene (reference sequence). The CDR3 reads CSARDPGDPEAFF.

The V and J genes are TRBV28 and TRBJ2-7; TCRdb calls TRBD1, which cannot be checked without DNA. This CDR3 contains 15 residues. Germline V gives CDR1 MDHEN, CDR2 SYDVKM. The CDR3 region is CASRDRDRSSYEQYF.

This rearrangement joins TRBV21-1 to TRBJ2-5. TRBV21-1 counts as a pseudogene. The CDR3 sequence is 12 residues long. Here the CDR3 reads CASTRSEETQYF.

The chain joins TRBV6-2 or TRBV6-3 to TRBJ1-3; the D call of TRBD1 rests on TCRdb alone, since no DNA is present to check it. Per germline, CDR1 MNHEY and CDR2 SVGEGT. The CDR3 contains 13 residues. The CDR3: CASHEGSGNTIYF.

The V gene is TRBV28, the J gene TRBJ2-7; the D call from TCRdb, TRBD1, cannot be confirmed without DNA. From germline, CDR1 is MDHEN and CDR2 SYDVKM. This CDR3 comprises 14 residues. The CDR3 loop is CASSFGTPPREQYF.

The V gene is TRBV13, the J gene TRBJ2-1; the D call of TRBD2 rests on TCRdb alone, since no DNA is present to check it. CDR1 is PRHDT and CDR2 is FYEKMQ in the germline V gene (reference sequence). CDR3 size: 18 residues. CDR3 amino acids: CASRTSGSSPHTHNEQFF. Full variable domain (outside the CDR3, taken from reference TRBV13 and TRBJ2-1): AAGVIQSPRHLIKEKRETATLKCYPIPRHDTVYWYQQGPGQDPQFLISFYEKMQSDKGSIPDRFSAQQFSDYHSELNMSSLELGDSALYFCASRTSGSSPHTHNEQFFGPGTRLTVL.